Following are 14 T cell receptor beta chains from one sample sequenced in a study of cytomegalovirus exposure and HLA in healthy donors. Use of 60 Vbeta and 13 Jbeta primers characterized the PCR. Here immunoSEQ multiplex PCR was the method, and the copy in TCRdb shows in-frame clones only, minus some. The sample shows some 150,000 clones, around 80% of them seen only once. The sample taken for sequencing was PBMCs. These TCRs come from a woman aged 18-29 years in good health and CMV-seronegative.

J is TRBJ1-5 and V is TRBV28; 9 bases fit TRBD1. The V gene's germline CDR1 is MDHEN and CDR2 SYDVKM. The CDR3 consists of 14 residues. Trimming removed 6 bases from V and 9 bases from J; junction bases left unmatched: 9. The DNA for the CDR3 is TGTGCCAGCAGCCTAAACAGGGGGCTGGGGCCCCAGCATTTT. It is translated as CASSLNRGLGPQHF.

The V gene is TRBV20-1, the J gene TRBJ1-1; D gene uncertain. V shed 2 bases and J shed 3 bases, with 4 bases lying between them. The CDR3 extends over 11 amino acids. The germline V gene has CDR1 DFQATT and CDR2 SNEGSKA (reference sequence). The CDR3 is CSARPDTEAFF. For the CDR3, the DNA is TGCAGTGCTAGACCCGACACTGAAGCTTTCTTT.

To note about this clone: One end of the junction varies from germline; a read error may be responsible. This rearrangement joins TRBV7-7 to TRBJ2-3; D unresolved. Per germline, CDR1 SSHAT and CDR2 FNYEAQ (reference sequence). The CDR3 sequence is 14 residues long. The CDR3 sequence is CASSLDSRVDTQYF. The CDR3, as DNA: TGTGCTAGCAGCTTAGACTCACGGGTGGATACGCAGTATTTT.

The chain joins TRBV10-2 to TRBJ2-3; D might be TRBD2 (6 bases). The CDR3 covers 14 residues. CDR1 is WSHSY and CDR2 is SAAADI in the germline V gene. With 6 bases removed from V and 2 bases from J, the gap between germline ends came to 12 bases. Here the CDR3 DNA reads TGCGCCAGCAGCCCGGGACTTCTCACAGATACGCAGTATTTT. This encodes CASSPGLLTDTQYF.

The chain links TRBV29-1 to TRBJ2-1; D ambiguous. The germline V gene encodes CDR1 SQVTM and CDR2 ANQGSEA. CDR3 length: 13 amino acids. Trimming removed 3 bases at V and 5 bases at J, with 11 bases between. The CDR3 sequence: CSVEGLFNNEQFF. CDR3 sequence (DNA): TGCAGCGTTGAGGGCCTCTTTAACAATGAGCAGTTCTTC.

V is TRBV6-5 and J is TRBJ1-1; D remains ambiguous. The CDR3 covers 13 residues. The germline gives CDR1 MNHEY, CDR2 SVGAGI. V shed 6 bases and J shed 1 base, with 9 bases lying between them. CDR3: CASRRAPNTEAFF. The CDR3 nucleotides are TGTGCCAGCAGGCGGGCCCCGAACACTGAAGCTTTCTTT.

For the CDR3, the DNA is TGTGCCAGCAGTTTGTGGGGGGACGGACATGAGCAGTACTTC. It codes for CASSLWGDGHEQYF. The chain combines TRBV27 with TRBJ2-7, with a weak D call TRBD2 (6 bases). The CDR3 consists of 14 residues. V lost 3 bases to trimming and J lost 7 bases, with 16 bases between them. Germline V CDR1 and CDR2: MNHEY, SMNVEV (reference sequence).

The CDR3 DNA sequence: TGTGCCAGCTCACTCCAGGGGATGAACACTGAAGCTTTCTTT. Translated, it gives CASSLQGMNTEAFF. The V gene is TRBV18, the J gene TRBJ1-1; weak D call: TRBD1 (6 bases). V lost 4 bases and J 0 bases, leaving 9 bases between the germline ends. In germline, CDR1 is KGHSH, CDR2 LQKENI. The CDR3 is 14 amino acids.

The chain combines TRBV10-1 with TRBJ2-1; TRBD2 aligns across 13 bases. The V and J ends lost 5 bases and 5 bases, in that order; junction bases with no gene match: 12. This CDR3 region has 18 residues. CDR1 and CDR2 (germline): WNHNN, SYGVQD (reference sequence). The CDR3 protein is CASSSDIGLAGVDNEQFF. The CDR3 DNA reads TGCGCCAGCAGTTCAGATATTGGACTAGCGGGAGTAGACAATGAGCAGTTCTTC.

This rearrangement joins TRBV19 to TRBJ2-1; 9 nucleotides match TRBD2. The J segment lost 1 base and the V segment lost 4 bases, leaving 14 bases of the junction unmatched. Looked up from germline, CDR1 is LNHDA and CDR2 is SQIVND (reference sequence). There are 19 residues in the CDR3. The CDR3 sequence is CASSTLLTTGLASYNEQFF. The CDR3 nucleotides are TGTGCCAGTAGTACCCTCCTTACCACGGGACTAGCTTCCTACAATGAGCAGTTCTTC.

The chain is built from TRBV9 and TRBJ2-3; 9 bases fit TRBD2. The V segment lost 3 bases and the J segment 5 bases; nucleotides outside the gene matches: 10. The germline V gene encodes CDR1 SGDLS and CDR2 YYNGEE. CDR3 length: 16 amino acids. The CDR3 here is CASSATGGRGIDTQYF. As DNA, the CDR3 is TGTGCCAGCAGCGCGACAGGCGGGAGGGGAATAGATACGCAGTATTTT.

This clone was observed a single time. V gene TRBV19 combines with J gene TRBJ2-2; TRBD1 matches at 9 bases. In germline, CDR1 is LNHDA, CDR2 SQIVND (reference sequence). Losses at the gene ends were 6 bases for V and 6 bases for J; bases not matched to a gene: 8. This CDR3 is 15 amino acids long. The CDR3 bases are TGTGCCAGTAGCGGGTGGGACAGGGTCCCCGGGGAGCTGTTTTTT. Translated, it gives CASSGWDRVPGELFF.

The chain carries TRBV5-1 and TRBJ2-7; TRBD2 matches 10 bases. CDR3 length: 16 amino acids. Germline V gene data show CDR1 as SGHRS and CDR2 as YFSETQ. Losses at the gene ends were 2 bases for V and 5 bases for J; bases not matched to a gene: 10. The CDR3 loop is CASSLGRAGGKNEQYF. In nucleotides, the CDR3 is TGCGCCAGCAGCTTAGGGCGAGCGGGAGGGAAGAACGAGCAGTACTTC. The full variable domain, in which reference TRBV5-1 and TRBJ2-7 provide the parts outside the CDR3, is KAGVTQTPRYLIKTRGQQVTLSCSPISGHRSVSWYQQTPGQGLQFLFEYFSETQRNKGNFPGRFSGRQFSNSRSEMNVSTLELGDSALYLCASSLGRAGGKNEQYFGPGTRLTVT.

Turning to this clone: At one of its ends the junction is not consistent with the germline gene, which may arise from a read error. The V and J genes are TRBV7-7 and TRBJ2-1, with D possibly TRBD2 on 7 matching bases. The CDR3 is 15 amino acids. Germline lookup yields CDR1 SSHAT and CDR2 FNYEAQ (reference sequence). CDR3 in amino acids: CASSLRLGGGNEQFF. The CDR3 DNA reads TGTGCTAGCAGCCTCCGACTGGGAGGGGGCAATGAGCAGTTCTTC.